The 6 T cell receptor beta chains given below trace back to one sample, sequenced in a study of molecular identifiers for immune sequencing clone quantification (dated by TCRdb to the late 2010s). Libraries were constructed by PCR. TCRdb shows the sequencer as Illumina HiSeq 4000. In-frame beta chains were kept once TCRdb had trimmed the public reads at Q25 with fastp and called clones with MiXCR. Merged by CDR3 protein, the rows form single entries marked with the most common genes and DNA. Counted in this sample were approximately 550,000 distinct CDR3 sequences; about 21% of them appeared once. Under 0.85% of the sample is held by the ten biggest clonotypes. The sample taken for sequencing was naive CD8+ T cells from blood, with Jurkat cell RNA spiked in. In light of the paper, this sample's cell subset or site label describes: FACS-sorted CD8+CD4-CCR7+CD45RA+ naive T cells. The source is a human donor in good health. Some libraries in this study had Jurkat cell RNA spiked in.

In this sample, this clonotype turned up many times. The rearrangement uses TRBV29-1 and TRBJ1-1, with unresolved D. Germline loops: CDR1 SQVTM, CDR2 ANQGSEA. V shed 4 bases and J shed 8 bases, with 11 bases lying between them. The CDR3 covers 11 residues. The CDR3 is CSVVAATEAFF. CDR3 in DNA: TGCAGCGTTGTGGCGGCCACCGAAGCTTTCTTT.

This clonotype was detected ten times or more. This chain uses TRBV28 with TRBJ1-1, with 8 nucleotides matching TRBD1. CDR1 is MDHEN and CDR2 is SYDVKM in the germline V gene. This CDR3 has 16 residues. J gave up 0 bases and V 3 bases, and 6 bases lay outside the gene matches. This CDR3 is CASSFRRGRMNTEAFF. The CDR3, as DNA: TGTGCCAGCAGTTTCCGCAGGGGGCGCATGAACACTGAAGCTTTCTTT.

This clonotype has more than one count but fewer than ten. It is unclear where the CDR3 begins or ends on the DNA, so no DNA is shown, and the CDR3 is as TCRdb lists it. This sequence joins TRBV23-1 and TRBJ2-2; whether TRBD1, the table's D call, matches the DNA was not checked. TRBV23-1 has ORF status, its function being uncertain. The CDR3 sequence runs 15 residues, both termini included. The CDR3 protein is CASRKGQRTPGSCFF.

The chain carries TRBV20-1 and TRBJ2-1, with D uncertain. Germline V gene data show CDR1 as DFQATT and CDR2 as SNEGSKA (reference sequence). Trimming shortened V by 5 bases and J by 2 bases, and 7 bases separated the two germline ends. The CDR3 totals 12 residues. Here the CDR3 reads CSASDPYNEQFF. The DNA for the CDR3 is TGCAGTGCTTCCGACCCCTACAATGAGCAGTTCTTC.

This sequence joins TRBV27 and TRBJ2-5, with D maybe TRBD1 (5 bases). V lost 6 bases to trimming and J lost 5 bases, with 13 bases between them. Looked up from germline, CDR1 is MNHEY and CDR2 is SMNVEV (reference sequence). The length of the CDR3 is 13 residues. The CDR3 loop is CASRFRGGETQYF. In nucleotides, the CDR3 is TGTGCCAGCAGATTTAGGGGTGGGGAGACCCAGTACTTC.

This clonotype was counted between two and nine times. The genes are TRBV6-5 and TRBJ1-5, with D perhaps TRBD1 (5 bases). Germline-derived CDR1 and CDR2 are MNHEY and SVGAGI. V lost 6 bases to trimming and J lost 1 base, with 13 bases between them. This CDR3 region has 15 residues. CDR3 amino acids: CASSRVKGSNQPQHF. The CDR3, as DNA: TGTGCCAGCAGCCGGGTGAAGGGGAGCAATCAGCCCCAGCATTTT.